This T cell receptor (beta chain) comes out of a study of T cell responses to AZD1222 COVID-19 vaccine. General study points: Repertoires were obtained only post-peak T cell response. Donors, mostly white British, included more females; clonal diversity was possibly underestimated.

Looked up from germline, CDR1 is SGHTA and CDR2 is FQGNSA. V was cut by 7 bases and J by 0 bases, with 16 bases left in between. The CDR3 runs 15 residues. As for this clone: Its antigen is unknown.

The repertoire was sequenced with immunoSEQ multiplex PCR; TCRdb's copy has only in-frame clones and lacks some. The table lists over 100,000 clones, about nine tenths of them singletons. This specimen was peripheral blood, taken on day 0 of AZD1222 vaccination. This chain connects TRBV7-2 to TRBJ2-7; TRBD2 is a possible D gene (6 bases). The origin of this receptor is an adult in good health. CDR3 coding DNA: TGTGCCAGCACCCCCGGGACTGGGGTCTCCTACGAGCAGTACTTC. Its protein product is CASTPGTGVSYEQYF.